A single sample gave rise to the 29 T cell receptor beta chains below, sequenced in a study of cytomegalovirus exposure and HLA in healthy donors. The primer mix had 60 Vbeta and 13 Jbeta primers. Clones were sequenced by immunoSEQ multiplex PCR, and TCRdb holds only the in-frame ones, with some missing. The repertoire consists of about 100,000 clones, with approximately 80% occurring once and the leading ten covering about 4%. Sequencing input: PBMCs. All receptors derive from a female donor in good health and CMV-seropositive.

The chain recombines TRBV19 with TRBJ2-1; 10 bases are a match to TRBD1. Germline V gene sequence: CDR1 LNHDA, CDR2 SQIVND (reference sequence). V lost 6 bases and J lost 8; bases outside the gene matches: 13. This CDR3 contains 16 residues. CDR3 sequence reads: CASRRTGTGDGDEQFF. DNA of the CDR3: TGTGCCAGTAGGCGTACCGGGACAGGGGACGGGGATGAGCAGTTCTTC.

In this sample, this clone turned up a few times. The chain couples TRBV7-6 to TRBJ2-5, with D maybe TRBD2 (5 bases). Trimming stripped 6 bases from V and 3 bases from J, with 11 bases between. The V gene's germline CDR1 is SGHVS and CDR2 FNYEAQ. This CDR3 has 13 amino acids. CDR3 DNA sequence: TGTGCCAGCAGTTCGAGGGTAAAAGAGACCCAGTACTTC. Residues: CASSSRVKETQYF.

The rearrangement links TRBV4-2 to TRBJ2-5, with 14 bases identical to TRBD2. The CDR3 sequence is 18 residues long. J gave up 2 bases and V 0 bases, and 5 bases lay outside the gene matches. The germline V gene encodes CDR1 LGHNA and CDR2 YNFKEQ. The CDR3 here is CASSQDWGTSGGQETQYF. DNA for the CDR3: TGTGCCAGCAGCCAAGATTGGGGGACTAGCGGGGGTCAAGAGACCCAGTACTTC.

The V call is TRBV5-1, the J call TRBJ2-3, with TRBD1 as a possible D gene (5 bases). This CDR3 comprises 13 residues. Trimming cost V 3 bases and J 2 bases, with 7 bases left between them. CDR1 is SGHRS and CDR2 is YFSETQ in the germline V gene. CDR3 DNA sequence: TGCGCCAGCAGCTCAGGGTTCACAGATACGCAGTATTTT. Amino acids: CASSSGFTDTQYF.

V gene TRBV28 combines with J gene TRBJ1-1; D possibly corresponds to TRBD1 (6 bases). The CDR3 is 14 residues long. V was pared by 2 bases and J by 6 bases, with 13 bases between. Per the germline V gene, CDR1 is MDHEN and CDR2 is SYDVKM. DNA for the CDR3: TGTGCCAGCAGTTTAAGGGCAGGGGTGGCTGAAGCTTTCTTT. Translating gives CASSLRAGVAEAFF.

This rearrangement joins TRBV13 to TRBJ2-7; 7 bases map to TRBD2. The germline V gene has CDR1 PRHDT and CDR2 FYEKMQ (reference sequence). Germline trimming cut 6 bases from V and 7 bases from J; bases unmatched to any gene: 9. The CDR3 covers 13 residues. The CDR3, as DNA: TGTGCCAGCAGTGGTCTAGCGGCTCGGGAGCAGTACTTC. It encodes CASSGLAAREQYF.

V and J are TRBV19 and TRBJ1-4; 10 nucleotides match TRBD1. Per the germline V gene, CDR1 is LNHDA and CDR2 is SQIVND (reference sequence). The CDR3 spans 16 residues. The V segment lost 6 bases and the J segment 5 bases; nucleotides outside the gene matches: 9. This CDR3 is CASSPTWTGGNEKLFF. CDR3 DNA sequence: TGTGCCAGTAGCCCGACCTGGACAGGGGGAAATGAAAAACTGTTTTTT.

The chain links TRBV4-1 to TRBJ2-7; 8 bases map to TRBD1. Germline V gene lookup returns CDR1 MGHRA and CDR2 YSYEKL. CDR3 size: 15 residues. V shed 4 bases, J shed 1 base, and the junction held 6 bases outside the gene matches. CDR3 residues: CASSPPGQASYEQYF. The CDR3 coding sequence is TGCGCCAGCAGCCCACCGGGACAGGCGTCCTACGAGCAGTACTTC.

The rearrangement links TRBV6-4 to TRBJ2-5, with D possibly matching TRBD2 (6 bases). With 2 bases removed from V and 7 bases from J, the gap between germline ends came to 11 bases. Germline V gene sequence: CDR1 MRHNA, CDR2 SNTAGT. The CDR3 spans 13 residues. The CDR3 loop is CASSDGEAGTQYF. The CDR3 DNA reads TGTGCCAGCAGTGACGGGGAGGCCGGGACCCAGTACTTC.

This sequence joins TRBV5-1 and TRBJ1-1; no clear D gene. With 0 bases removed from V and 5 bases from J, the gap between germline ends came to 11 bases. The length of the CDR3 is 14 residues. Germline assignment: CDR1 SGHRS and CDR2 YFSETQ. CDR3 region: CASSLVGGRTEAFF. In DNA form, the CDR3 reads TGCGCCAGCAGCTTGGTCGGCGGGAGGACTGAAGCTTTCTTT.

The chain is built from TRBV9 and TRBJ1-1; no clear D. The CDR3 spans 14 residues. V was trimmed by 3 bases and J by 8 bases, leaving 17 bases between them. Per the germline V gene, CDR1 is SGDLS and CDR2 is YYNGEE. DNA for the CDR3: TGTGCCAGCAGCGCCTCAAATCGGGTGAGGGAAGCTTTCTTT. Translated: CASSASNRVREAFF.

The V and J genes are TRBV30 and TRBJ1-6, with TRBD1 matching over 7 bases. This CDR3 spans 17 amino acids. J gave up 3 bases and V 5 bases, and 13 bases lay outside the gene matches. Germline V CDR1 and CDR2: GTSNPN, SVGIG (reference sequence). The CDR3 DNA sequence: TGTGCCTGGGCGGACCCAGACAGGGCGCACTATAATTCACCCCTCCACTTT. Amino acid sequence: CAWADPDRAHYNSPLHF.

The chain joins TRBV27 to TRBJ2-3; D gene unclear. V lost 3 bases and J lost 0, with 10 bases in between. The V gene's germline CDR1 is MNHEY and CDR2 SMNVEV (reference sequence). This CDR3 has 15 amino acids. As DNA, the CDR3 is TGTGCCAGCAGTTTGGTGGAGACTAGCACAGATACGCAGTATTTT. Its protein product is CASSLVETSTDTQYF.

The rearrangement uses TRBV4-1 and TRBJ2-5; D perhaps matches TRBD2 (7 bases). This CDR3 is 17 amino acids long. Germline V gene lookup returns CDR1 MGHRA and CDR2 YSYEKL. V lost 1 base and J lost 1, with 16 bases in between. The CDR3 DNA reads TGCGCCAGCAGCCAAGCGGTTAGGGGGGGAGGCCAAGAGACCCAGTACTTC. This sequence encodes CASSQAVRGGGQETQYF.

The chain combines TRBV5-1 with TRBJ2-1, with TRBD2 matching over 11 bases. CDR1 and CDR2 (germline): SGHRS, YFSETQ. V gave up 0 bases and J gave up 4 bases; unmatched junction bases: 6. The CDR3 contains 17 residues. CDR3 sequence (DNA): TGCGCCAGCAGCTTGGTGACTAGCGGGGCCCCATACAATGAGCAGTTCTTC. It specifies CASSLVTSGAPYNEQFF.

J is TRBJ2-7 and V is TRBV2; D remains unclear. The CDR3 contains 13 residues. Germline V gives CDR1 SNHLY, CDR2 FYNNEI. V lost 7 bases and J lost 1, with 11 bases in between. CDR3 nucleotides: TGTGCCAGCATATCCGGTCGTTCCTACGAGCAGTACTTC. Translation gives CASISGRSYEQYF. The full variable domain, with the rest looked up from reference TRBV2 and TRBJ2-7, is EPEVTQTPSHQVTQMGQEVILRCVPISNHLYFYWYRQILGQKVEFLVSFYNNEISEKSEIFDDQFSVERPDGSNFTLKIRSTKLEDSAMYFCASISGRSYEQYFGPGTRLTVT.

This rearrangement joins TRBV21-1 to TRBJ1-2; TRBD1 reflects the table's D call only, with no check against the DNA. TRBV21-1 is shown as a pseudogene. This CDR3 comprises 15 residues. As DNA, the CDR3 is TGTGCCACCAACCTCCGGCAGGGCTTCAACTATGGCTACACCTTC. The encoded protein is CATNLRQGFNYGYTF.

The chain carries TRBV5-4 and TRBJ1-1; D remains ambiguous. This CDR3 has 12 residues. Germline CDR1 is SGHNT and CDR2 is YYREEE (reference sequence). Trimming stripped 4 bases from V and 7 bases from J, with 11 bases between. Written as DNA, the CDR3 is TGTGCCAGCAGCGGACCCGGGATTGAAGCTTTCTTT. Amino acids: CASSGPGIEAFF.

This chain links TRBV19 with TRBJ2-7; D may be TRBD2 (7 bases). Germline CDR1 reads LNHDA; CDR2 reads SQIVND (reference sequence). V was shortened by 5 bases and J by 0 bases, with 14 bases between the two germline ends. CDR3 length: 15 amino acids. CDR3 residues: CASSFKGGSSYEQYF. Here the CDR3 DNA reads TGTGCCAGTAGTTTCAAGGGGGGGAGCTCCTACGAGCAGTACTTC.

The chain is built from TRBV7-8 and TRBJ1-2; D might be TRBD1 (6 bases). Germline-derived CDR1 and CDR2 are SGHVS and FQNEAQ. V shed 1 base and J shed 6 bases, with 12 bases lying between them. The CDR3 consists of 14 residues. The CDR3 spells CASSLERTVHGYTF. In DNA, the CDR3 is TGTGCCAGCAGCTTAGAGAGGACAGTACATGGCTACACCTTC.

This clone showed up just once. The chain employs TRBV23-1 and TRBJ2-2; D possibly corresponds to TRBD2 (6 bases). TRBV23-1 is an ORF; its function is uncertain. V lost 9 bases to trimming and J lost 6 bases, with 20 bases between them. The CDR3 is made up of 15 amino acids. CDR3 bases: TGCGCCAGTCGAGCGGGTGATGAACTCGCCGGGGAGCTGTTTTTT. Protein: CASRAGDELAGELFF.

This CDR3 is CASSGTGGTEGPGGELFF. In DNA form, the CDR3 reads TGTGCCTCTTCCGGGACAGGGGGGACGGAGGGCCCCGGCGGGGAGCTGTTTTTT. The V gene is TRBV19, the J gene TRBJ2-2; 11 bases line up with TRBD1. V shed 11 bases and J 7 bases; nucleotides not matched to a gene: 21. The germline V gene has CDR1 LNHDA and CDR2 SQIVND (reference sequence). There are 18 residues in the CDR3.

The chain recombines TRBV4-1 with TRBJ1-1, with 9 bases fitting TRBD1. V was clipped by 2 bases and J by 5 bases; unmatched bases: 6. The germline V gene encodes CDR1 MGHRA and CDR2 YSYEKL. CDR3 length equals 15 residues. DNA of the CDR3: TGCGCCAGCAGCCAATCAGACAGGGGGATAACTGAAGCTTTCTTT. It is translated as CASSQSDRGITEAFF.

This chain joins TRBV30 and TRBJ2-6; TRBD1 is a possible D gene (7 bases). The CDR3 is 16 residues long. Germline-derived CDR1 and CDR2 are GTSNPN and SVGIG (reference sequence). V was pared by 4 bases and J by 1 base, with 14 bases between. The CDR3 protein is CAWNAGGSSGANVLTF. CDR3 in DNA: TGTGCCTGGAACGCAGGGGGGAGTTCTGGGGCCAACGTCCTGACTTTC.

The chain links TRBV7-2 to TRBJ2-2; TRBD1 might be the D (5 bases). From germline, CDR1 is SGHTA and CDR2 FQGNSA. The CDR3 has 15 residues. Between the trimmed V and J ends, which lost 5 bases and 3 bases, there was a span of 13 bases. This CDR3 is CASSPGQRHTGELFF. Written as DNA, the CDR3 is TGTGCCAGCAGCCCCGGACAAAGACACACCGGGGAGCTGTTTTTT.

The J gene is TRBJ2-1, the V gene TRBV19; D is possibly TRBD2 (5 bases). Germline V lookup: CDR1 LNHDA, CDR2 SQIVND (reference sequence). Between the trimmed V and J ends, which lost 6 bases and 6 bases, there was a span of 24 bases. This CDR3 region has 17 residues. CDR3 region: CASSFRAAGASSNEQFF. The CDR3, as DNA: TGTGCCAGTAGCTTCCGGGCCGCGGGTGCTAGCAGCAATGAGCAGTTCTTC.

CDR3 region: CASSPSTGGNYGYTF. For the CDR3, the DNA is TGCGCCAGCAGCCCATCGACAGGGGGGAACTATGGCTACACCTTC. The chain uses TRBV5-1 and TRBJ1-2, with 9 nucleotides matching TRBD1. CDR3 length: 15 residues. After removal of 4 bases from V and 2 bases from J, the junction contained 6 bases not matched to a gene. Germline lookup yields CDR1 SGHRS and CDR2 YFSETQ.

V usage is TRBV30 and J usage is TRBJ1-1; 10 nucleotides align to TRBD1. The V and J ends lost 3 bases and 1 base, in that order; junction bases with no gene match: 8. There are 16 residues in the CDR3. Germline V gives CDR1 GTSNPN, CDR2 SVGIG (reference sequence). The chain's CDR3 is CAWRRTGTGENTEAFF. CDR3 DNA: TGTGCCTGGAGACGAACCGGGACAGGGGAGAACACTGAAGCTTTCTTT.

The CDR3 loop is CAISESTGVNYGYTF. In DNA form, the CDR3 reads TGTGCCATCAGTGAGTCGACAGGGGTTAACTATGGCTACACCTTC. V usage is TRBV10-3 and J usage is TRBJ1-2, with 8 nucleotides matching TRBD1. Germline V lookup: CDR1 ENHRY, CDR2 SYGVKD. The length of the CDR3 is 15 residues. The junction had 1 base not matched to a gene; V was cut back by 0 bases and J by 1 base.